Here is one TCR beta chain with its context. No antigen is known for it. The sample is drawn from a study of T cell responses to AZD1222 COVID-19 vaccine. Notes on the study in general: Receipt of two AZD1222 doses was followed by a rise in Spike-specific TCR breadth and depth. CD4 TCRs linked to vaccination spanned spike, dominating at 160-218 and 743-854. Donors were mostly white British, more females; clonal diversity possibly underestimated. Nearly half of spike-specific TCRs reportedly target variant regions that are unmutated in the B.1.351 and B.1.1.7 variants.

Libraries were prepared by immunoSEQ multiplex PCR; TCRdb keeps only in-frame clonotypes and omits some of them. The repertoire has approximately 120,000 clones, 93% of them found once; the top ten carry about 3%. V gave up 4 bases and J gave up 6 bases; unmatched junction bases: 4. CDR3 length: 14 residues. CDR1 and CDR2 (germline): MRHNA, SNTAGT. The V gene is TRBV6-4, the J gene TRBJ2-1, with 9 bases that match TRBD2. This receptor was identified in an adult in good health. This specimen consisted of peripheral blood, obtained on day 0 of AZD1222 vaccination. The CDR3 DNA is TGTGCCAGCAGTGCGACTAGCGGCTCCAATGAGCAGTTCTTC. Protein sequence: CASSATSGSNEQFF.